These T cell receptor beta chains were read from a single sample in a study of blood T cell repertoires in COVID-19. Sequenced by immunoSEQ multiplex PCR; TCRdb stores in-frame clones only, minus some. Among over 150,000 clones, around 87% were seen once, and the ten largest hold under 0.65%. The source material was peripheral blood. The receptor set was obtained from a man in his 60s with COVID-19, enrolled during active disease. Both conserved end residues are part of each CDR3. The D gene is left open where the match is weak. Size is stated for part of the rows, as once, few or many counts, or as a class when the clone is expanded.

>TRBV3-1/TRBV3-2|-|TRBJ1-6|-
CASSRRVPSPLHF
TGTGCCAGCAGCCGCCGAGTCCCCTCACCCCTCCACTTT
>TRBV6-2/TRBV6-3|-|TRBJ1-5|TRBD1
CASSPRQGRRDQPQHF
TGTGCCAGCAGCCCCCGACAGGGGAGAAGAGATCAGCCCCAGCATTTT
>TRBV7-2|-|TRBJ2-7|-
CASSRDTNYEQYF
TGTGCCAGCAGCAGAGACACGAATTACGAGCAGTACTTC
>TRBV18|-|TRBJ1-1|-
CASSGQRMNTEAFF
TGTGCCAGCTCAGGACAGCGGATGAACACTGAAGCTTTCTTT
>TRBV5-4|once|TRBJ2-2|TRBD2
CASSFRGGGDATGELFF
TGTGCCAGCAGCTTTCGTGGCGGGGGAGATGCCACCGGGGAGCTGTTTTTT
>TRBV12-3/TRBV12-4|-|TRBJ1-2|TRBD1
CASRATGYGYTF
TGTGCCAGCAGGGCGACAGGGTATGGCTACACCTTC
>TRBV5-1|once|TRBJ2-5|TRBD2
CASGGGTSRTSGTVIKETQYF
TGCGCCAGCGGAGGGGGGACAAGTAGGACTAGCGGGACGGTAATAAAAGAGACCCAGTACTTC
>TRBV19|-|TRBJ2-7|-
CASSMGVPYEQYF
TGTGCCAGTAGTATGGGAGTCCCCTACGAGCAGTACTTC
>TRBV28|once|TRBJ2-7|TRBD1
CASSSGGPPYEQYF
TGTGCCAGCAGTTCAGGGGGACCTCCTTACGAGCAGTACTTC
>TRBV7-3|-|TRBJ1-1|TRBD1
CASSTAPGGADTEAFF
TGTGCCAGCAGCACCGCCCCAGGGGGCGCGGACACTGAAGCTTTCTTT
>TRBV11-3|-|TRBJ1-1|-
CASSLSAVNTEAFF
TGTGCCAGCAGCTTAAGCGCGGTGAACACTGAAGCTTTCTTT
>TRBV4-1|-|TRBJ2-2|TRBD2
CASSQAPGGVRTGELFF
TGCGCCAGCAGCCAAGCCCCGGGGGGGGTTCGCACCGGGGAGCTGTTTTTT
>TRBV9|-|TRBJ2-7|TRBD1
CASSMTGDPGGGLEDEQYF
TGTGCCAGCAGCATGACAGGGGACCCGGGCGGCGGCCTGGAGGACGAGCAGTACTTC
>TRBV7-2|-|TRBJ1-5|-
CASSLTHRALRQPQHF
TGTGCCAGCAGCTTAACCCACAGGGCTCTCAGGCAGCCCCAGCATTTT
>TRBV2|-|TRBJ2-2|-
CASSETVGHLNTGELFF
TGTGCCAGCAGTGAAACGGTGGGACACTTGAACACCGGGGAGCTGTTTTTT
>TRBV10-3|-|TRBJ2-7|-
CAIALGGYEQYF
TGTGCCATCGCTCTGGGGGGATACGAGCAGTACTTC
>TRBV12-5|-|TRBJ2-2|-
CASGLGQMNAGELFF
TGTGCTAGTGGTTTGGGACAGATGAACGCCGGGGAGCTGTTTTTT
>TRBV7-6|-|TRBJ1-5|-
CASSLESGNNQPQHF
TGTGCCAGCAGCTTAGAATCGGGGAACAATCAGCCCCAGCATTTT
>TRBV2|-|TRBJ1-5|-
CASTLALSNQPQHF
TGTGCCAGCACTCTGGCTCTTAGCAATCAGCCCCAGCATTTT
>TRBV11-2|-|TRBJ1-2|-
CASSSLGKAYGYTF
TGTGCCAGCAGCTCCTTGGGCAAGGCCTATGGCTACACCTTC
>TRBV28|-|TRBJ1-3|TRBD1
CASSFSGQGLYTIYF
TGTGCCAGCAGTTTCTCAGGACAGGGCTTATACACCATATATTTT
>TRBV5-8|-|TRBJ1-5|TRBD1
CASSLDARDRGLIQPQHF
TGTGCCAGCAGCTTGGACGCGAGGGACAGGGGGCTGATTCAGCCCCAGCATTTT
>TRBV7-2|-|TRBJ2-2|-
CASSLQGNTGELFF
TGTGCCAGCAGCTTACAGGGTAACACCGGGGAGCTGTTTTTT
>TRBV14|-|TRBJ1-1|-
CASSRAGMNTEAFF
TGTGCCAGCAGCCGAGCCGGGATGAACACTGAAGCTTTCTTT